The rows below give T cell receptor beta chains drawn from one sample of a study of response to subunit inactivated influenza vaccine. TCRdb itself ran the RT-PCR reads through MiXCR, one entry per CDR3 protein. The sample has a few hundred thousand distinct CDR3 sequences, around 13% seen once. Specimen: PBMCs from blood, collected 11 to 12 days after vaccination. The receptors derive from a man aged 45 to 65 who received an inactivated influenza vaccine. Both conserved end residues are part of each CDR3. D genes are given only for firm matches. Clone size is not always given. Where it is, it says once, few, many or a class for expanded clones.

TRBJ2-1 TRBV12-3/TRBV12-4 . TRBD2 TGTGCCAGCAGTGAGCGGGGGGGCCAGAATGAGCAGTTCTTC CASSERGGQNEQFF
TRBJ2-1 TRBV28 . . TGTGCCAGCAGTTCCCCCGAGGGGGCGGGGGCAATCTACAATGAGCAGTTCTTC CASSSPEGAGAIYNEQFF
TRBJ1-4 TRBV7-6 . . TGTGCCAGCAGCTTAATGACAGAGAATGAAAAACTGTTTTTT CASSLMTENEKLFF
TRBJ1-3 TRBV4-2 . . TGTGCCAGCAGCCAAGAAGAACAGAGCTCTGGAAACACCATATATTTT CASSQEEQSSGNTIYF
TRBJ2-3 TRBV7-8 few TRBD2 TGTGCCAGCAGCTTAATGCGGGGGACCACAGATACGCAGTATTTT CASSLMRGTTDTQYF
TRBJ2-3 TRBV9 . . TGTGCCAGCAGCGTAGCGGGGGGCACCACAGATACGCAGTATTTT CASSVAGGTTDTQYF
TRBJ2-3 TRBV2 . TRBD1 TGTGCCAGCACGGGTCGGGACAGGGGTACCTCAGATACGCAGTATTTT CASTGRDRGTSDTQYF
TRBJ2-7 TRBV7-9 . . TGTGCCAGCAGCGGACAACGCGGCCACGAGCAGTACTTC CASSGQRGHEQYF
TRBJ2-7 TRBV10-3 . . TGTGCCATCAGTGAGTCGAACGAGCAGTACTTC CAISESNEQYF
TRBJ2-3 TRBV29-1 many TRBD1 TGCAGCGTTGTGCCAGGGGGCAGGGGAGATACGCAGTATTTT CSVVPGGRGDTQYF